This T cell receptor beta chain derives from a study of T cell repertoires in cytomegalovirus infection. Study overall: Indications of both CMV infection and matching HLA type were provided by public TCR beta signatures. Whole-study findings and limits: It was HLA-C-restricted CMV-specific TCR beta clonotypes that dominated the response ex vivo.

TCRdb re-called the reads with MiXCR, one entry per CDR3 protein. The table has roughly 720,000 distinct CDR3 sequences, roughly a third seen once. The germline V gene encodes CDR1 SGHTA and CDR2 FQGNSA. This CDR3 is 14 amino acids long. The germline V and J ends were trimmed by 6 bases and 3 bases, with 12 bases remaining between them. This clonotype turned up a few times. The target antigen is unknown. The receptor was derived from a human donor in good health (CMV status not recorded). Some clones in this sample may be carry-over from other donors' samples. Sequences were obtained from PBMCs. The chain recombines TRBV7-2 with TRBJ1-5; D might be TRBD1 (5 bases). The CDR3 spells CASRGGRINQPQHF. The CDR3 bases are TGTGCCAGCAGGGGGGGACGGATCAATCAGCCCCAGCATTTT.